The 18 T cell receptor beta chains listed next were all sequenced from one sample in a study of T cells in Graves' hyperthyroidism and ophthalmopathy. The source material, RNA transcripts, was used to amplify TCR beta CDR3 regions. The TCR CDR3 first-round RT-PCR relied on the HTBI primer set. From the multiplex PCR reads, TCRdb called clonotypes with MiXCR, one entry per CDR3 protein. The sample holds 500,000 to 650,000 distinct CDR3 sequences, roughly 18% seen once. Source material: blood. The receptors shown here come from a woman aged 18-35 years with Graves' ophthalmopathy.

The rearrangement uses TRBV5-1 and TRBJ1-1; maybe TRBD1 (5 bases). Germline CDR1 is SGHRS and CDR2 is YFSETQ. This CDR3 region has 13 residues. V was pared by 4 bases and J by 1 base, with 8 bases between. The CDR3 loop reads CASSEGTNTEAFF. CDR3 DNA sequence: TGCGCCAGCAGCGAAGGGACGAACACTGAAGCTTTCTTT.

Turning to this clonotype: A junction boundary mismatches the germline segment, possibly from a read error. This chain connects TRBV28 to TRBJ1-3, with D tentatively TRBD1 (5 bases). This CDR3 is 15 amino acids long. Germline lookup yields CDR1 MDHEN and CDR2 SYDVKM. CDR3 region: CASSLPSRAGNTVYF. Written as DNA, the CDR3 is TGTGCCAGCAGTTTACCATCCAGGGCTGGAAACACCGTATATTTT.

This clonotype occurred a few times. This clone may be a read error of a much larger clone one base away. V gene TRBV13 combines with J gene TRBJ1-2; D possibly corresponds to TRBD1 (6 bases). CDR1 is PRHDT, CDR2 FYEKMQ, per germline (reference sequence). This CDR3 has 13 amino acids. Trimming removed 5 bases from V and 2 bases from J, with 9 bases in between. The CDR3 protein is CASSVTGNYGYTF. The DNA for the CDR3 is TGTGCCAGCAGCGTAACAGGGAACTATGGCTACACCTTC.

This chain uses TRBV29-1 with TRBJ1-2; D possibly corresponds to TRBD1 (5 bases). CDR1 is SQVTM and CDR2 is ANQGSEA in the germline V gene. V was cut by 1 base and J by 2 bases, with 8 bases left in between. The CDR3 consists of 13 residues. CDR3 in amino acids: CSVEGGPNYGYTF. CDR3 DNA sequence: TGCAGCGTTGAAGGGGGCCCAAACTATGGCTACACCTTC. Full variable domain (missing parts from reference TRBV29-1 and TRBJ1-2): SAVISQKPSRDICQRGTSLTIQCQVDSQVTMMFWYRQQPGQSLTLIATANQGSEATYESGFVIDKFPISRPNLTFSTLTVSNMSPEDSSIYLCSVEGGPNYGYTFGSGTRLTVV.

The J gene is TRBJ2-7, the V gene TRBV20-1; D uncertain. CDR1 is DFQATT, CDR2 SNEGSKA, per germline (reference sequence). The V end was cut by 7 bases, the J end by 0 bases, with 16 bases between. The length of the CDR3 is 14 residues. In DNA, the CDR3 is TGCAGTGTTTTGCCCGAGACTCTCTCCTACGAGCAGTACTTC. Translated: CSVLPETLSYEQYF.

The chain carries TRBV7-2 and TRBJ2-5; 16 positions match TRBD2. The germline gives CDR1 SGHTA, CDR2 FQGNSA. This CDR3 comprises 18 residues. V was clipped by 4 bases and J by 1 base; unmatched bases: 6. CDR3 nucleotide sequence: TGTGCCAGCAGCTCAGGGACTAGCGGGAGGGCCTCCCAAGAGACCCAGTACTTC. Translation: CASSSGTSGRASQETQYF.

The table lists this clonotype with many counts. The chain combines TRBV29-1 with TRBJ2-1, with 8 bases matching TRBD2. Trimming removed 3 bases from V and 6 bases from J; junction bases left unmatched: 7. Germline V lookup: CDR1 SQVTM, CDR2 ANQGSEA. The CDR3 spans 14 residues. The CDR3 protein is CSVDVSGSGNEQFF. The CDR3 nucleotides read TGCAGCGTTGATGTCAGCGGGAGTGGCAATGAGCAGTTCTTC.

This clonotype has a handful of counts. The chain has TRBV7-6 and TRBJ1-1; weak D call: TRBD1 (6 bases). Trimming took off 4 bases at V and 0 bases at J, with 15 bases between the two ends. The CDR3 is made up of 16 amino acids. Per germline, CDR1 SGHVS and CDR2 FNYEAQ. CDR3 region: CASSSSLGQMNTEAFF. For the CDR3, the DNA is TGTGCCAGCAGCTCGAGCCTTGGACAGATGAACACTGAAGCTTTCTTT.

The V and J genes are TRBV2 and TRBJ1-2, with TRBD1 matching over 7 bases. This CDR3 comprises 16 residues. V gave up 1 base and J gave up 4 bases; unmatched junction bases: 9. Germline lookup yields CDR1 SNHLY and CDR2 FYNNEI. The CDR3 sequence: CASSEGGTENLYGYTF. The CDR3 DNA follows: TGTGCCAGCAGTGAAGGTGGGACAGAGAACCTCTATGGCTACACCTTC.

The sample holds many counts of this clonotype. V and J are TRBV30 and TRBJ1-6; TRBD1 might be the D (5 bases). There are 12 residues in the CDR3. Deletions cut 6 bases from V and 5 bases from J, with 8 bases between. In germline, CDR1 is GTSNPN, CDR2 SVGIG (reference sequence). Written as DNA, the CDR3 is TGTGCCTGCGACAGCCATAATTCACCCCTCCACTTT. Amino acid sequence: CACDSHNSPLHF.

The V call is TRBV4-1, the J call TRBJ1-2; D is unresolved. The V end was cut by 1 base, the J end by 0 bases, with 9 bases between. The CDR3 contains 15 residues. Per the germline V gene, CDR1 is MGHRA and CDR2 is YSYEKL. DNA of the CDR3: TGCGCCAGCAGCCAAGTCGGGGTCGCTAACTATGGCTACACCTTC. It translates to CASSQVGVANYGYTF.

This clonotype was detected only a few times. This chain connects TRBV15 to TRBJ2-2; 9 bases are a match to TRBD1. CDR3 length equals 16 residues. CDR1 is LNHNV and CDR2 is YYDKDF in the germline V gene (reference sequence). After removal of 6 bases from V and 8 bases from J, the junction contained 13 bases not matched to a gene. The CDR3 region is CATRPPGQGRTGELFF. The CDR3 nucleotides read TGTGCCACCAGGCCGCCGGGACAGGGCAGGACGGGGGAGCTGTTTTTT.

Many counts were recorded for this clonotype. J is TRBJ1-1 and V is TRBV11-2, with D uncertain. This CDR3 is built from 13 residues. The germline V gene encodes CDR1 SGHAT and CDR2 FQNNGV. V lost 2 bases, J lost 6 bases, and 10 bases lay in between. DNA of the CDR3: TGTGCCAGCAGCTTATCGACGTGGTCTGAAGCTTTCTTT. Protein sequence: CASSLSTWSEAFF.

This clonotype was counted many times. V usage is TRBV18 and J usage is TRBJ1-2; D is uncertain. Germline-derived CDR1 and CDR2 are KGHSH and LQKENI. Trimming cost V 3 bases and J 5 bases, with 13 bases left between them. The CDR3 spans 14 residues. The CDR3 protein is CASSPSRETYGYTF. In DNA, the CDR3 is TGTGCCAGCTCACCGTCGAGGGAGACTTATGGCTACACCTTC.

Many counts were recorded for this clonotype. This chain links TRBV6-2 or TRBV6-3 with TRBJ2-7, with a possible D match to TRBD1 (6 bases). Germline V gene sequence: CDR1 MNHEY, CDR2 SVGEGT. CDR3 length: 14 amino acids. V lost 1 base to trimming and J lost 3 bases, with 10 bases between them. The CDR3 protein is CASSYLGTSYEQYF. In DNA form, the CDR3 reads TGTGCCAGCAGTTACTTAGGGACAAGCTACGAGCAGTACTTC.

This clonotype was counted ten times or more. The chain employs TRBV5-1 and TRBJ1-1; D call uncertain. This CDR3 is built from 13 residues. V was pared by 4 bases and J by 4 bases, with 11 bases between. Germline CDR1 reads SGHRS; CDR2 reads YFSETQ. CDR3 DNA sequence: TGCGCCAGCAGCCGGGATTCGGGCACTGAAGCTTTCTTT. The encoded protein is CASSRDSGTEAFF.

This clonotype was detected many times. J is TRBJ2-3 and V is TRBV28; tentatively, D is TRBD1 (6 bases). Germline CDR1 and CDR2: MDHEN and SYDVKM. This CDR3 is built from 18 residues. Deletions cut 10 bases from V and 4 bases from J, with 30 bases between. In nucleotides, the CDR3 is TGTGCCACTCCCCCCGGCTGGGCACAGGGACCGACGCCAGATACGCAGTATTTT. Residues: CATPPGWAQGPTPDTQYF.

This clonotype was seen at least ten times. This chain joins TRBV5-1 and TRBJ2-3; 9 positions match TRBD1. The CDR3 is 17 amino acids. The germline gives CDR1 SGHRS, CDR2 YFSETQ. The ends lost 4 bases at V and 0 bases at J; junction bases unmatched: 9. CDR3 sequence: CASSDPLGTGSTDTQYF. CDR3 nucleotide sequence: TGCGCCAGCAGCGACCCGCTCGGGACAGGGAGCACAGATACGCAGTATTTT.